This is a list of T cell receptor beta chains from one sample in a study of regulatory T cells in long-lasting Graves disease. TCRdb itself ran the multiplex PCR reads through MiXCR, one entry per CDR3 protein. The table shows some 410,000 distinct CDR3 sequences, with approximately 16% occurring only once. Separately, the same data were catalogued under a study of T cells in Graves' hyperthyroidism and ophthalmopathy.

The source material was peripheral blood mononuclear cells (PBMCs), sampled at new diagnosis, from a patient treated with antithyroid drugs. These TCRs come from a woman between 25 and 40 years old with Graves disease. The conserved cysteine and the conserved F or W are not part of the CDR3 here.

CDR3 protein	V gene	CDR3 length	J gene
ASSYRGLVGGYT	TRBV27	12	TRBJ1-2
SAGRLDNTEAF	TRBV20-1	11	TRBJ1-1
ASSFEAGRHDTQY	TRBV5-1	13	TRBJ2-3
ASGYNEQF	TRBV12-3/TRBV12-4	8	TRBJ2-1
ASSLRASAGELF	TRBV11-3	12	TRBJ2-2
SAQDRVGSQPQH	TRBV29-1	12	TRBJ1-5
ASRPGGGSNQPQH	TRBV27	13	TRBJ1-5
ASILTGGAF	TRBV2	9	TRBJ1-1
SATSVGETGLSTDTQY	TRBV20-1	16	TRBJ2-3
AWSQPGGVGTEAF	TRBV30	13	TRBJ1-1
ASSFGLDQPQH	TRBV5-1	11	TRBJ1-5
AISSSSGVSGAFTDTQY	TRBV10-3	17	TRBJ2-3